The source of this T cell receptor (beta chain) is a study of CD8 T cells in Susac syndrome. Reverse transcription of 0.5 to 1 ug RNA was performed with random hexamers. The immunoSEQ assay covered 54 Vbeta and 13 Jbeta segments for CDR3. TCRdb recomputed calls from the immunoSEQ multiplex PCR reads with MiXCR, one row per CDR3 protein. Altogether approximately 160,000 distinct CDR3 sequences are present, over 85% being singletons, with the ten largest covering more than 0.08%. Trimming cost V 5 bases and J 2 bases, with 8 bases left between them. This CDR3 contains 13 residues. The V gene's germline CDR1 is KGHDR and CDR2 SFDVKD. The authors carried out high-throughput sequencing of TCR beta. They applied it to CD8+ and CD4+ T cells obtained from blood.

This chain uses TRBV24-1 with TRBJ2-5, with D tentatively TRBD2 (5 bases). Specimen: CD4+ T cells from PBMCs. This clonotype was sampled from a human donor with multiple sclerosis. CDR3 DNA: TGTGCCACCAGTGCAGCGGATCAAGAGACCCAGTACTTC. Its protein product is CATSAADQETQYF.